This is a list of T cell receptor beta chains from one sample in a study of CD8+ T cells in alopecia areata. Here immunoSEQ multiplex PCR was the method, and the copy in TCRdb shows in-frame clones only, minus some. This sample has 200,000 to 250,000 clones, with 50% to 70% found just once. The source was CD4+ T cells sorted from blood, collected at week 4, from a patient treated with tofacitinib. All receptors derive from a human donor with alopecia areata. Both conserved end residues are part of each CDR3. D genes are given only for firm matches. The size entry is marked missing in some rows and otherwise reads once, few, many or a size class.

j_gene: TRBJ1-2
abundance: NA
len: 13
v_gene: TRBV30
d_gene: TRBD1
CDR3aa: CAWYKGATAGYTF
CDR3nt: TGTGCCTGGTATAAGGGGGCAACCGCTGGCTACACCTTC

j_gene: TRBJ2-1
abundance: few
len: 15
v_gene: TRBV6-5
d_gene: NA
CDR3aa: CASSDSRGGSSEQFF
CDR3nt: TGTGCCAGCAGTGACTCGAGAGGCGGATCTAGTGAGCAGTTCTTC

j_gene: TRBJ2-1
abundance: few
len: 13
v_gene: TRBV2
d_gene: NA
CDR3aa: CASRPRTYNEQFF
CDR3nt: TGTGCCAGCAGGCCTCGGACCTACAATGAGCAGTTCTTC

j_gene: TRBJ2-3
abundance: NA
len: 14
v_gene: TRBV29-1
d_gene: TRBD1
CDR3aa: CSVEGGQGTDTQYF
CDR3nt: TGCAGCGTTGAAGGGGGACAGGGTACAGATACGCAGTATTTT

j_gene: TRBJ1-2
abundance: NA
len: 13
v_gene: TRBV15
d_gene: NA
CDR3aa: CATSGKGIIGYTF
CDR3nt: TGTGCCACCAGCGGGAAGGGGATTATAGGCTACACCTTC

j_gene: TRBJ1-1
abundance: NA
len: 14
v_gene: TRBV11-2
d_gene: NA
CDR3aa: CASSPGTEDTEAFF
CDR3nt: TGTGCCAGCAGCCCAGGGACTGAGGACACTGAAGCTTTCTTT

j_gene: TRBJ1-6
abundance: NA
len: 13
v_gene: TRBV5-6
d_gene: NA
CDR3aa: CASSTTVNSPLHF
CDR3nt: TGTGCCAGCAGCACGACGGTTAATTCACCCCTCCACTTT

j_gene: TRBJ2-3
abundance: NA
len: 15
v_gene: TRBV5-4
d_gene: NA
CDR3aa: CASSLAQSSSDTQYF
CDR3nt: TGTGCCAGCAGCTTGGCACAGAGTTCGTCGGATACGCAGTATTTT

j_gene: TRBJ1-1
abundance: once
len: 13
v_gene: TRBV6-1
d_gene: NA
CDR3aa: CASVPGQNTEAFF
CDR3nt: TGTGCCAGCGTCCCTGGACAGAACACTGAAGCTTTCTTT

j_gene: TRBJ1-2
abundance: NA
len: 14
v_gene: TRBV30
d_gene: NA
CDR3aa: CAWSVGATNYGYTF
CDR3nt: TGTGCCTGGAGTGTTGGCGCTACTAACTATGGCTACACCTTC

j_gene: TRBJ1-1
abundance: few
len: 11
v_gene: TRBV30
d_gene: NA
CDR3aa: CAWSVKSEAFF
CDR3nt: TGTGCCTGGAGTGTAAAGTCTGAAGCTTTCTTT

j_gene: TRBJ1-4
abundance: NA
len: 13
v_gene: TRBV29-1
d_gene: NA
CDR3aa: CSVEKVEGEKLFF
CDR3nt: TGCAGCGTTGAAAAGGTGGAGGGTGAAAAACTGTTTTTT

j_gene: TRBJ2-1
abundance: few
len: 17
v_gene: TRBV13
d_gene: TRBD1
CDR3aa: CASSSRWGDRRNNEQFF
CDR3nt: TGTGCCAGCAGCTCCCGCTGGGGGGACAGGCGTAACAATGAGCAGTTCTTC

j_gene: TRBJ2-7
abundance: NA
len: 14
v_gene: TRBV6-6
d_gene: TRBD1
CDR3aa: CASRTGTVSYEQYF
CDR3nt: TGTGCCAGCAGGACCGGGACAGTTTCCTACGAGCAGTACTTC

j_gene: TRBJ1-5
abundance: NA
len: 14
v_gene: TRBV10-3
d_gene: TRBD1
CDR3aa: CAISATGGTQPQHF
CDR3nt: TGTGCCATCAGTGCCACAGGGGGAACGCAGCCCCAGCATTTT

j_gene: TRBJ1-2
abundance: NA
len: 14
v_gene: TRBV7-2
d_gene: TRBD1
CDR3aa: CASSLYRGLDGYTF
CDR3nt: TGTGCCAGCAGCTTATACAGGGGGCTGGATGGCTACACCTTC

j_gene: TRBJ2-1
abundance: NA
len: 13
v_gene: TRBV7-3
d_gene: NA
CDR3aa: CASSLMRENEQFF
CDR3nt: TGTGCCAGCAGCTTAATGCGGGAAAATGAGCAGTTCTTC

j_gene: TRBJ2-2
abundance: NA
len: 13
v_gene: TRBV29-1
d_gene: NA
CDR3aa: CSVQVSNTGELFF
CDR3nt: TGCAGCGTGCAAGTTTCGAACACCGGGGAGCTGTTTTTT

j_gene: TRBJ1-6
abundance: NA
len: 15
v_gene: TRBV30
d_gene: NA
CDR3aa: CAWSEPGRMNSPLHF
CDR3nt: TGTGCCTGGAGTGAACCGGGACGGATGAATTCACCCCTCCACTTT

j_gene: TRBJ1-6
abundance: NA
len: 16
v_gene: TRBV27
d_gene: TRBD1
CDR3aa: CAAAGTGSLSTSPLHF
CDR3nt: TGTGCCGCAGCCGGGACAGGGTCCCTTAGTACCTCACCCCTCCACTTT

j_gene: TRBJ1-6
abundance: NA
len: 15
v_gene: TRBV30
d_gene: NA
CDR3aa: CAWSVPRPTNSPLHF
CDR3nt: TGTGCCTGGAGTGTACCAAGGCCGACAAATTCACCCCTCCACTTT

j_gene: TRBJ2-1
abundance: once
len: 14
v_gene: TRBV5-1
d_gene: NA
CDR3aa: CASRITPTGNEQFF
CDR3nt: TGCGCCAGCAGGATTACCCCGACTGGGAATGAGCAGTTCTTC

j_gene: TRBJ2-7
abundance: few
len: 12
v_gene: TRBV7-6
d_gene: NA
CDR3aa: CASSLTGWEQYF
CDR3nt: TGTGCCAGCAGCCTCACAGGGTGGGAGCAGTACTTC

j_gene: TRBJ1-5
abundance: NA
len: 13
v_gene: TRBV29-1
d_gene: TRBD1
CDR3aa: CSVGTGLNQPQHF
CDR3nt: TGCAGCGTTGGGACAGGGTTAAATCAGCCCCAGCATTTT

j_gene: TRBJ2-5
abundance: NA
len: 16
v_gene: TRBV9
d_gene: NA
CDR3aa: CASSVLGLGSGETQYF
CDR3nt: TGTGCCAGCAGCGTTCTGGGCCTCGGAAGCGGGGAGACCCAGTACTTC

j_gene: TRBJ1-2
abundance: NA
len: 13
v_gene: TRBV29-1
d_gene: TRBD1
CDR3aa: CSVSPGQGLGYTF
CDR3nt: TGCAGCGTTTCTCCGGGACAGGGACTTGGCTACACCTTC

j_gene: TRBJ1-6
abundance: few
len: 12
v_gene: TRBV25-1
d_gene: NA
CDR3aa: CASSDNNSPLHF
CDR3nt: TGTGCCAGCAGTGACAATAATTCACCCCTCCACTTT

j_gene: TRBJ2-7
abundance: NA
len: 11
v_gene: TRBV20-1
d_gene: NA
CDR3aa: CSGQLSYEQYF
CDR3nt: TGCAGCGGACAGCTCTCCTACGAGCAGTACTTC

j_gene: TRBJ2-7
abundance: NA
len: 17
v_gene: TRBV5-1
d_gene: TRBD1
CDR3aa: CASSLQLSGTAKDEQYF
CDR3nt: TGCGCCAGCAGCTTACAACTATCCGGGACAGCGAAGGACGAGCAGTACTTC

j_gene: TRBJ2-5
abundance: NA
len: 14
v_gene: TRBV5-1
d_gene: TRBD2
CDR3aa: CASSYYSGEETQYF
CDR3nt: TGCGCCAGCAGCTACTATAGCGGGGAGGAGACCCAGTACTTC

j_gene: TRBJ1-5
abundance: many
len: 11
v_gene: TRBV5-1
d_gene: NA
CDR3aa: CASSLSQPQHF
CDR3nt: TGCGCCAGCAGCTTGAGTCAGCCCCAGCATTTT

j_gene: TRBJ2-1
abundance: NA
len: 11
v_gene: TRBV23-1
d_gene: NA
CDR3aa: CASKRGNEQFF
CDR3nt: TGCGCCAGCAAAAGGGGGAATGAGCAGTTCTTC

j_gene: TRBJ1-5
abundance: NA
len: 13
v_gene: TRBV29-1
d_gene: TRBD1
CDR3aa: CSVGNRGLEPQHF
CDR3nt: TGCAGCGTTGGTAACAGGGGGCTGGAGCCCCAGCATTTT

j_gene: TRBJ1-6
abundance: NA
len: 15
v_gene: TRBV7-2
d_gene: NA
CDR3aa: CASSLDGRKNSPLHF
CDR3nt: TGTGCCAGCAGCTTAGATGGCAGGAAGAATTCACCCCTCCACTTT

j_gene: TRBJ2-1
abundance: once
len: 12
v_gene: TRBV6-5
d_gene: NA
CDR3aa: CASSYSGNEQFF
CDR3nt: TGTGCCAGCAGTTACTCGGGCAATGAGCAGTTCTTC

j_gene: TRBJ2-1
abundance: few
len: 12
v_gene: TRBV10-3
d_gene: NA
CDR3aa: CAISRDQVEQFF
CDR3nt: TGTGCCATCAGCAGGGATCAAGTTGAGCAGTTCTTC

j_gene: TRBJ2-5
abundance: NA
len: 17
v_gene: TRBV5-1
d_gene: TRBD2
CDR3aa: CASSFLGLALDQETQYF
CDR3nt: TGCGCCAGCAGCTTCTTAGGACTAGCCCTCGATCAAGAGACCCAGTACTTC

j_gene: TRBJ1-1
abundance: NA
len: 12
v_gene: TRBV29-1
d_gene: TRBD1
CDR3aa: CSAYRGGTEAFF
CDR3nt: TGCAGCGCCTACAGGGGAGGCACTGAAGCTTTCTTT

j_gene: TRBJ2-7
abundance: once
len: 13
v_gene: TRBV13
d_gene: NA
CDR3aa: CASSLRSSYEQYF
CDR3nt: TGTGCCAGCAGCTTGCGGAGCTCCTACGAGCAGTACTTC

j_gene: TRBJ2-5
abundance: NA
len: 13
v_gene: TRBV30
d_gene: TRBD1
CDR3aa: CAWSLGTAETQYF
CDR3nt: TGTGCCTGGAGTCTCGGGACAGCAGAGACCCAGTACTTC

j_gene: TRBJ1-6
abundance: NA
len: 14
v_gene: TRBV11-2
d_gene: NA
CDR3aa: CASSLVGKDSPLHF
CDR3nt: TGTGCCAGCAGCTTAGTCGGGAAGGATTCACCCCTCCACTTT

j_gene: TRBJ2-1
abundance: NA
len: 11
v_gene: TRBV20-1
d_gene: NA
CDR3aa: CSSPDYNEQFF
CDR3nt: TGCAGTAGCCCGGATTACAATGAGCAGTTCTTC

j_gene: TRBJ2-7
abundance: NA
len: 13
v_gene: TRBV28
d_gene: TRBD2
CDR3aa: CASMEGLAGEWYF
CDR3nt: TGTGCCAGCATGGAGGGACTAGCGGGGGAATGGTACTTC

j_gene: TRBJ1-1
abundance: NA
len: 12
v_gene: TRBV29-1
d_gene: NA
CDR3aa: CSVKGMNTEAFF
CDR3nt: TGCAGCGTTAAAGGGATGAACACTGAAGCTTTCTTT

j_gene: TRBJ2-7
abundance: few
len: 13
v_gene: TRBV10-3
d_gene: TRBD1
CDR3aa: CAISEDRAPEQYF
CDR3nt: TGTGCCATCAGTGAGGACAGGGCCCCAGAGCAGTACTTC

j_gene: TRBJ2-7
abundance: NA
len: 17
v_gene: TRBV25-1
d_gene: TRBD1
CDR3aa: CASSGGHWDRSSYEQYF
CDR3nt: TGTGCCAGCAGTGGAGGCCATTGGGACAGGAGCTCCTACGAGCAGTACTTC

j_gene: TRBJ2-7
abundance: NA
len: 11
v_gene: TRBV29-1
d_gene: NA
CDR3aa: CSVNRDYEQYF
CDR3nt: TGCAGCGTAAACAGAGATTACGAGCAGTACTTC

j_gene: TRBJ2-5
abundance: NA
len: 15
v_gene: TRBV27
d_gene: NA
CDR3aa: CASSPTTMRDGTQYF
CDR3nt: TGTGCCAGCAGTCCCACCACCATGAGGGACGGGACCCAGTACTTC

j_gene: TRBJ1-5
abundance: few
len: 14
v_gene: TRBV7-9
d_gene: NA
CDR3aa: CASSTGNSNQPQHF
CDR3nt: TGTGCCAGCAGCACAGGGAATAGCAATCAGCCCCAGCATTTT